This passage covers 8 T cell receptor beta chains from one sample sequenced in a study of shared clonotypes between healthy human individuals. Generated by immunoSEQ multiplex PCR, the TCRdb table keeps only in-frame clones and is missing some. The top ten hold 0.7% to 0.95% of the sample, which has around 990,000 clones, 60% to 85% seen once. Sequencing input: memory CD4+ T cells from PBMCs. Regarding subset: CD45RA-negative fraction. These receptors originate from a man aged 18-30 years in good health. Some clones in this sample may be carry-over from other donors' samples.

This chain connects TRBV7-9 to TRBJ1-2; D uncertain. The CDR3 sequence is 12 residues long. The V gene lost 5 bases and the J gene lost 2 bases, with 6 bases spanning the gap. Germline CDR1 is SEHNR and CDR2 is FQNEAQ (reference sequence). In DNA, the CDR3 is TGTGCCAGCAGCCAAAGGAACTATGGCTACACCTTC. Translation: CASSQRNYGYTF.

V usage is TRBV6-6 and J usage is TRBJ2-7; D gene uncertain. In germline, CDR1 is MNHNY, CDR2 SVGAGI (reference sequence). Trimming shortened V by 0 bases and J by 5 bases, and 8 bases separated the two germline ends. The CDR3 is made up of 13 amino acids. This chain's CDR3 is CASSYSLGHEQYF. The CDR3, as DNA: TGTGCCAGCAGTTACTCGTTGGGTCACGAGCAGTACTTC.

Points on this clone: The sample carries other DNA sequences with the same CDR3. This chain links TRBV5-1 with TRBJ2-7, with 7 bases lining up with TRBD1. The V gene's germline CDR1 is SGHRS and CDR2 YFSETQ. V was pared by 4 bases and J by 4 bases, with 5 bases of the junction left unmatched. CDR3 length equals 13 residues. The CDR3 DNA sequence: TGCGCCAGCAGCCTCGGGACAGTTTACGAGCAGTACTTC. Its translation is CASSLGTVYEQYF. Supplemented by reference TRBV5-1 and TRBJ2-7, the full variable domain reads KAGVTQTPRYLIKTRGQQVTLSCSPISGHRSVSWYQQTPGQGLQFLFEYFSETQRNKGNFPGRFSGRQFSNSRSEMNVSTLELGDSALYLCASSLGTVYEQYFGPGTRLTVT.

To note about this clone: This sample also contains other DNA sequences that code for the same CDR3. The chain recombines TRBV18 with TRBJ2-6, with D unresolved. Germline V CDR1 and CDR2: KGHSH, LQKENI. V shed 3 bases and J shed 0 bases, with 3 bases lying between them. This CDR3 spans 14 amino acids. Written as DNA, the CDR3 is TGTGCCAGCTCACCTCCCTCTGGGGCCAACGTCCTGACTTTC. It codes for CASSPPSGANVLTF.

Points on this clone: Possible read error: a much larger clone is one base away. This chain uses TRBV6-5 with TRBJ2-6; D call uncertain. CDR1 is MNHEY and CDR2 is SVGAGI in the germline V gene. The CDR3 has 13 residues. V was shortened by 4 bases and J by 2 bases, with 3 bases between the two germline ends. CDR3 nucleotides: TGTGCCAGCAGTTTCCCTGGGGCCAACGTCCTGACTTTC. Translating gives CASSFPGANVLTF.

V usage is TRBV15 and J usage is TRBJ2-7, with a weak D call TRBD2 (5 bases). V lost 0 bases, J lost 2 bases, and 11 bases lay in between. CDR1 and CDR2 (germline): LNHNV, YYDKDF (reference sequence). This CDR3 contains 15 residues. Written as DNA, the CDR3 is TGTGCCACCAGCAGAGATAGGACTGGAGCCTACGAGCAGTACTTC. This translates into CATSRDRTGAYEQYF.

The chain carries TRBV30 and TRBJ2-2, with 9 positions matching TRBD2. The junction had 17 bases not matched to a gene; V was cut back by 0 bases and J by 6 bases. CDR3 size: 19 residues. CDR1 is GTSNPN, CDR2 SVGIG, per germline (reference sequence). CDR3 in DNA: TGTGCCTGGAGTGTTTACCTAGGATTTAGCGGGAGAGTAGCCGGGGAGCTGTTTTTT. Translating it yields CAWSVYLGFSGRVAGELFF.

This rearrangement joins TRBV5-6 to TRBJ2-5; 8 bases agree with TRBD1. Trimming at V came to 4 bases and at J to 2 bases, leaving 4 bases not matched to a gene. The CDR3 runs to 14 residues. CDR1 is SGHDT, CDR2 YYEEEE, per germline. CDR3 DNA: TGTGCCAGCAGCGCGTACAGGGGGCAAGAGACCCAGTACTTC. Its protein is CASSAYRGQETQYF.